This passage covers 24 T cell receptor beta chains from one sample sequenced in a study of read filtering for tumor transcriptome and immune sequencing. The library was built from 400 to 500 ng RNA with molecular barcoded adaptors for alpha/delta and beta/gamma chains. TCRdb recomputed calls from the reads with MiXCR, one row per CDR3 protein. There are approximately 40,000 distinct CDR3 sequences in the sample; roughly an eighth occur only once, and 27% lies in the top ten. Sequencing was done on a sample of a population of CD138-negative cells sorted from bone marrow. These receptors were collected from a donor at least 40 years old with multiple myeloma.

This clonotype appeared a few times. This sequence may be a read error, since a much larger clone differs from it by one base. This chain uses TRBV7-8 with TRBJ2-3; the D is unclear. The germline gives CDR1 SGHVS, CDR2 FQNEAQ. This CDR3 contains 13 residues. The CDR3 spells CASSLGRLDAQYF. In DNA form, the CDR3 reads TGTGCCAGCAGCTTAGGACGGTTAGATGCGCAGTATTTT. Full variable domain (missing parts from reference TRBV7-8 and TRBJ2-3): GAGVSQSPRYKVAKRGQDVALRCDPISGHVSLFWYQQALGQGPEFLTYFQNEAQLDKSGLPSDRFFAERPEGSVSTLKIQRTQQEDSAVYLCASSLGRLDAQYFGPGTRLTVL.

Notes on this clonotype: A much larger clonotype is one base distant, so this may be a read error. The chain couples TRBV11-2 to TRBJ2-7; tentatively, D is TRBD1 (5 bases). The CDR3 is 15 residues long. Germline V gene lookup returns CDR1 SGHAT and CDR2 FQNNGV. In nucleotides, the CDR3 is TGTGCCAGCAGCTTAGCGCTTTCAGGGTCCTACGAGCAGTGCTTC. It translates to CASSLALSGSYEQCF.

This clonotype came up a few times. V is TRBV20-1 and J is TRBJ2-1, with 9 nucleotides matching TRBD1. Germline CDR1 reads DFQATT; CDR2 reads SNEGSKA (reference sequence). V shed 1 base and J 0 bases; nucleotides not matched to a gene: 7. The CDR3 consists of 17 residues. The CDR3 region has the DNA TGCAGTGCTAGAGTCGTAGGGACAGGGCTCTCCTACAATGAGCAGTTCTTC. Encoded protein: CSARVVGTGLSYNEQFF.

In its sample, this clonotype was seen many times. The rearrangement joins TRBV6-2 or TRBV6-3 to TRBJ2-1; D is perhaps TRBD2 (5 bases). This CDR3 has 14 amino acids. Trimming left V 4 bases short and J 10 bases short, with 17 bases between. Germline CDR1 is MNHEY and CDR2 is SVGEGT. CDR3 protein: CASSWFIGEQEQFF. Here the CDR3 DNA reads TGTGCCAGCAGTTGGTTTATCGGGGAACAGGAGCAGTTCTTC.

This clonotype was counted at least ten times. The chain employs TRBV9 and TRBJ2-5; the match to TRBD1 covers 10 bases. J was trimmed by 2 bases and V by 0 bases; bases with no gene match: 4. The CDR3 length is 16 residues. Per the germline V gene, CDR1 is SGDLS and CDR2 is YYNGEE. CDR3 DNA sequence: TGTGCCAGCAGCGTAGAGACAGGGGGCCTTCAAGAGACCCAGTACTTC. The encoded protein is CASSVETGGLQETQYF.

Worth noting for this clonotype: At one end, the junction sequence differs from germline, possibly due to a read error. The V gene is TRBV5-1, the J gene TRBJ2-2, with TRBD1 matching over 12 bases. The germline V gene has CDR1 SGHRS and CDR2 YFSETQ. The length of the CDR3 is 15 residues. In DNA, the CDR3 is TGCGCCAGCAGCGCGGGGACAGGGGGCACCGGGGAGCTGCTTTTT. It codes for CASSAGTGGTGELLF. The whole variable domain, filled in from reference TRBV5-1 and TRBJ2-2, reads KAGVTQTPRYLIKTRGQQVTLSCSPISGHRSVSWYQQTPGQGLQFLFEYFSETQRNKGNFPGRFSGRQFSNSRSEMNVSTLELGDSALYLCASSAGTGGTGELLFGEGSRLTVL.

This clonotype has at least ten counts. The CDR3 reads CASSESVFRLPRETQYF. CDR3 sequence (DNA): TGCGCCAGCAGTGAGTCGGTATTTCGACTACCGCGGGAGACCCAGTACTTC. J is TRBJ2-5 and V is TRBV10-2; possibly TRBD2 for D (5 bases). The germline V and J ends were trimmed by 0 bases and 5 bases, with 19 bases remaining between them. CDR3 length: 17 amino acids. Germline assignment: CDR1 WSHSY and CDR2 SAAADI.

In this sample, this clonotype turned up many times. This chain connects TRBV7-2 to TRBJ2-6; D is perhaps TRBD2 (9 bases). The V gene's germline CDR1 is SGHTA and CDR2 FQGNSA. The V and J ends lost 5 bases and 0 bases respectively, with 29 bases between them. This CDR3 is 22 amino acids long. This CDR3 is CASSIRTGNGLAMSSGANVLTF. The DNA for the CDR3 is TGTGCCAGCAGCATACGGACAGGGAATGGACTAGCGATGAGCTCTGGGGCCAACGTCCTGACTTTC.

The chain carries TRBV2 and TRBJ2-2, with unresolved D. The CDR3 runs to 13 residues. Trimming left V 7 bases short and J 5 bases short, with 11 bases between. Germline CDR1 and CDR2: SNHLY and FYNNEI. The CDR3 DNA reads as TGTGCCAGCACTGAGCAACCGACCGGGGAGCTGTTTTTT. Translation: CASTEQPTGELFF.

The chain is built from TRBV3-1 and TRBJ2-1, with D perhaps being TRBD1 or TRBD2 (5 bases each). Germline values: CDR1 LGHDT, CDR2 YNNKEL (reference sequence). Trimming pared 4 bases from V and 4 bases from J, leaving 14 bases between. This CDR3 contains 15 residues. In DNA form, the CDR3 reads TGTGCCAGCAGCCCAGGGACGACCTTTTACAATGAGCAGTTCTTC. Protein sequence: CASSPGTTFYNEQFF.

In its sample, this clonotype was seen many times. This chain joins TRBV7-2 and TRBJ2-5, with D uncertain. Germline assignment: CDR1 SGHTA and CDR2 FQGNSA. CDR3 length: 16 residues. Trimming took off 2 bases at V and 0 bases at J, with 13 bases between the two ends. CDR3 nucleotide sequence: TGTGCCAGCAGCTTAACGTACCACTCGTACCAAGAGACCCAGTACTTC. Translated: CASSLTYHSYQETQYF.

This clonotype was observed at least ten times. V gene TRBV15 combines with J gene TRBJ2-2, with TRBD2 matching 10 bases. Trimming took 6 bases from V and 5 from J; bases not matched to a gene: 9. CDR1 is LNHNV, CDR2 YYDKDF, per germline (reference sequence). This CDR3 region has 16 residues. CDR3 in DNA: TGTGCCACCAGTCGAGCGGGAGGGGCGAGGACCGGGGAGCTGTTTTTT. Protein sequence: CATSRAGGARTGELFF.

This clonotype has a count of ten or more. The CDR3 spells CASSLQLAGGETQYF. The CDR3 DNA reads TGTGCCAGCAGCTTGCAACTAGCGGGAGGGGAGACCCAGTACTTC. The V gene is TRBV5-6, the J gene TRBJ2-5; 13 bases are a match to TRBD2. This CDR3 is 15 amino acids long. Trimming at V came to 1 base and at J to 5 bases, leaving 2 bases not matched to a gene. Looked up from germline, CDR1 is SGHDT and CDR2 is YYEEEE.

Only one count was recorded for this clonotype. A much larger clone lies one base from this, so it may be a read error. The chain employs TRBV5-1 and TRBJ2-1; D perhaps matches TRBD2 (6 bases). Germline V gives CDR1 SGHRS, CDR2 YFSETQ. This CDR3 has 14 residues. The CDR3 spells CASSSGLAHNEKFF. CDR3 DNA sequence: TGCGCCAGCAGCTCGGGCCTAGCGCACAATGAGAAGTTCTTC.

This clonotype was counted ten times or more. This rearrangement joins TRBV2 to TRBJ2-3, with 12 nucleotides matching TRBD2. The J segment lost 1 base and the V segment lost 6 bases, leaving 5 bases of the junction unmatched. This CDR3 is 16 amino acids long. CDR1 and CDR2 (germline): SNHLY, FYNNEI. The CDR3 region has the DNA TGTGCCAGCAGCGAGACTAGCGGGAGCCGCACAGATACGCAGTATTTT. Its translation: CASSETSGSRTDTQYF.

This clonotype was counted ten times or more. The chain combines TRBV20-1 with TRBJ1-1, with D unclear. Germline CDR1 and CDR2: DFQATT and SNEGSKA (reference sequence). Trimming shortened V by 4 bases and J by 4 bases, and 16 bases separated the two germline ends. CDR3 size: 14 residues. In DNA form, the CDR3 reads TGCAGTGCTAAAAAGGGAAACACTCCCACTGAAGCTTTCTTT. Translation: CSAKKGNTPTEAFF.

The chain joins TRBV3-1 to TRBJ2-5; 9 positions match TRBD1. The CDR3 length is 15 residues. Unmatched junction bases numbered 8, after V lost 3 bases and J lost 6 bases. CDR1 and CDR2 from the germline V gene are LGHDT and YNNKEL (reference sequence). The CDR3, as DNA: TGTGCCAGCAGCCAGGCACCGGGACAGGGAAAGACCCAGTACTTC. Translating gives CASSQAPGQGKTQYF.

This clonotype came up many times. The chain couples TRBV11-2 to TRBJ2-5, with D hard to call. Trimming shortened V by 5 bases and J by 4 bases, and 11 bases separated the two germline ends. The CDR3 extends over 13 amino acids. Germline CDR1 SGHAT, CDR2 FQNNGV. CDR3 protein: CASSPRPGETQYF. The CDR3 DNA sequence: TGTGCCAGCAGCCCCCGGCCCGGAGAGACCCAGTACTTC. Combining the CDR3 with reference TRBV11-2 and TRBJ2-5 gives the whole variable domain EAGVAQSPRYKIIEKRQSVAFWCNPISGHATLYWYQQILGQGPKLLIQFQNNGVVDDSQLPKDRFSAERLKGVDSTLKIQPAKLEDSAVYLCASSPRPGETQYFGPGTRLLVL.

There are many counts of this clonotype. The J gene is TRBJ2-1, the V gene TRBV9; 7 bases match TRBD1. The CDR3 has 16 residues. With V trimmed by 4 bases and J by 3 bases, 10 bases remained unmatched. Looked up from germline, CDR1 is SGDLS and CDR2 is YYNGEE. CDR3 residues: CASSPPTGEFYNEQFF. For the CDR3, the DNA is TGTGCCAGCAGCCCTCCAACAGGGGAGTTCTACAATGAGCAGTTCTTC. The variable domain in full, with the rest retrieved from reference TRBV9 and TRBJ2-1, is DSGVTQTPKHLITATGQRVTLRCSPRSGDLSVYWYQQSLDQGLQFLIQYYNGEERAKGNILERFSAQQFPDLHSELNLSSLELGDSALYFCASSPPTGEFYNEQFFGPGTRLTVL.

This clonotype was observed at least ten times. The V gene is TRBV4-3, the J gene TRBJ1-1, with D unresolved. From germline, CDR1 is LGHNA and CDR2 YSLEER. The CDR3 extends over 12 amino acids. V was shortened by 4 bases and J by 6 bases, with 9 bases between the two germline ends. CDR3 sequence: CASSPGGSEAFF. CDR3 DNA sequence: TGCGCCAGCAGCCCCGGAGGGTCTGAAGCTTTCTTT.

This clonotype has at least ten counts. The J gene is TRBJ2-1, the V gene TRBV24-1; 8 nucleotides align to TRBD1. The germline V gene has CDR1 KGHDR and CDR2 SFDVKD. J gave up 8 bases and V 7 bases, and 9 bases lay outside the gene matches. The CDR3 runs 14 residues. Here the CDR3 reads CATSQDREVDEQFF. CDR3 bases: TGTGCCACCAGCCAGGACAGGGAGGTCGATGAGCAGTTCTTC.

This clonotype turned up a few times. Here the CDR3 reads CASSSREGDEQFF. DNA of the CDR3: TGTGCCAGCAGTTCAAGGGAGGGGGATGAGCAGTTCTTC. This chain uses TRBV12-3 or TRBV12-4 with TRBJ2-1; D may be TRBD2 (7 bases). The CDR3 covers 13 residues. V shed 4 bases and J shed 8 bases, with 12 bases lying between them.

This clonotype came up once. At one end the junction does not follow the germline gene, possibly because of a read error. This rearrangement joins TRBV28 to TRBJ2-1, with 7 bases matching TRBD2. The CDR3 is 19 residues long. The germline CDR1 and CDR2 sequences are MDHEN and SYDVKM. The CDR3 spells CASSLGRSGSRPPYNEQVF. As DNA, the CDR3 is TGTGCCAGCAGTTTAGGACGTAGCGGGTCACGTCCCCCCTACAATGAGCAGGTCTTC. The variable domain in full, completed from reference TRBV28 and TRBJ2-1, reads DVKVTQSSRYLVKRTGEKVFLECVQDMDHENMFWYRQDPGLGLRLIYFSYDVKMKEKGDIPEGYSVSREKKERFSLILESASTNQTSMYLCASSLGRSGSRPPYNEQVFGPGTRLTVL.

This clonotype was found a few times. The chain recombines TRBV7-9 with TRBJ1-1; D is unresolved. Between the trimmed V and J ends, which lost 3 bases and 3 bases, there was a span of 11 bases. Germline V gene sequence: CDR1 SEHNR, CDR2 FQNEAQ (reference sequence). The CDR3 contains 14 residues. CDR3 protein: CASSLGRADTEAFF. Here the CDR3 DNA reads TGTGCCAGCAGCTTGGGTCGGGCGGACACTGAAGCTTTCTTT.